This TCR beta chain was captured in a study of blood T cell repertoires in COVID-19. Sequencing was performed with immunoSEQ multiplex PCR; in TCRdb, only in-frame clones are kept and a portion is missing. Among some 350,000 clones listed, about 90% were seen once. The TCR comes from a woman in her thirties who had recovered from COVID-19. Sequencing input: PBMCs or T cells enriched from blood (not recorded which).

In nucleotides, the CDR3 is TGCGCCAGCAGCGGGGGGGGTCTCAAGACCCAGTACTTC. Translating gives CASSGGGLKTQYF. The rearrangement links TRBV5-1 to TRBJ2-5, with TRBD2 identical over 7 bases. The CDR3 is 13 residues long. The germline V gene has CDR1 SGHRS and CDR2 YFSETQ. J was trimmed by 6 bases and V by 4 bases; bases with no gene match: 6.